Sequencing of this T cell receptor beta chain was carried out in a study of OX40 agonist ivuxolimab in advanced cancers. Study conclusions and caveats: The study observed clonal expansion of CD4+ and CD8+ blood T cells by week 6 at 0.1 to 3.0 mg/kg.

Collection of blood occurred at baseline, at cycle 4 day 1, and at cycle 7 day 1. Sequencing used immunoSEQ multiplex PCR; TCRdb keeps in-frame clones, though not all of them. The sample carries about 64,000 clones, about four fifths recorded once. Ten or more counts support this clone. Its specificity is not known. The sample in question was CD4+ or CD8+ T cells sorted from blood, obtained in a trial of the OX40 agonist ivuxolimab. The source is an adult with an advanced solid tumor such as melanoma, head and neck, liver or kidney cancer.

CDR3 sequence: CASSDFRGAYEQYF. The CDR3 DNA is TGTGCCAGCAGTGATTTCCGGGGGGCCTACGAGCAGTACTTC. This sequence joins TRBV2 and TRBJ2-7; 7 bases agree with TRBD2. The CDR3 is 14 residues long. V lost 3 bases, J lost 2 bases, and 4 bases stayed unmatched. Germline V gene lookup returns CDR1 SNHLY and CDR2 FYNNEI. Based on the CDR3 plus reference TRBV2 and TRBJ2-7, the full variable domain is EPEVTQTPSHQVTQMGQEVILRCVPISNHLYFYWYRQILGQKVEFLVSFYNNEISEKSEIFDDQFSVERPDGSNFTLKIRSTKLEDSAMYFCASSDFRGAYEQYFGPGTRLTVT.